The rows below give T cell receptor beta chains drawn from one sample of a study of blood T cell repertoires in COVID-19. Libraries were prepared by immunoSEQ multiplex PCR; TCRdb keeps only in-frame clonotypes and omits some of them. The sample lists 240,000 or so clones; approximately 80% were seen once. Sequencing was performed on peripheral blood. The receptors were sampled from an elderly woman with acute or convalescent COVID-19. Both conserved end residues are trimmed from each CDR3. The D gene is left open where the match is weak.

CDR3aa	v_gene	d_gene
ASSPGLLVNTEAF	TRBV5-1	.
ASSQASPSGAGKLF	TRBV14	.
ASSSSGQGSGETQY	TRBV5-1	TRBD1
ASSLESGGLYNEQF	TRBV11-2	TRBD2
ASHPGQGNQPQH	TRBV5-1	TRBD1
ASSRGLAGGLTYEQY	TRBV5-1	TRBD2
ASSTGGAYGSGANVLT	TRBV5-1	TRBD1
ASSQATGAQETQY	TRBV14	TRBD1
ASRRENQPQH	TRBV7-9	.
ASSYIIAGGPLQETQY	TRBV6-2/TRBV6-3	TRBD2
ASSLDRGTTDTQY	TRBV5-1	TRBD1
ASSGRGFSMNTEAF	TRBV28	.
ASSLVGDTNEQF	TRBV5-6	.
ASSQGRATNYGYT	TRBV3-1/TRBV3-2	.
ASSYGGQGSHEQY	TRBV6-5	TRBD1
ASKGQGYNEQF	TRBV7-9	TRBD1
ARQALDAVPEAF	TRBV2	.
ASSEAGGQGSPLFYGYT	TRBV6-1	.
ASSPGPSNTEAF	TRBV11-3	.
ASSQSLGGEDEAF	TRBV23-1	.
ASSGRGISYEQY	TRBV2	TRBD2